Sequencing of this T cell receptor beta chain was carried out in a study of T cells in Graves' hyperthyroidism and ophthalmopathy. Study-level results: Most thyroid clonotypes that were expanded above 0.001 also turned up in blood. Ophthalmopathy could be told apart from stable hyperthyroidism with a 13 V-J model. Model-based prediction identified ophthalmopathy a median around 6.7 months prior to its onset.

This clonotype has just a few counts. Its antigen is unidentified. No ophthalmopathy progression within 18 months constituted stable Graves' hyperthyroidism. Amplified TCR beta CDR3 regions derived from RNA transcripts. RT-PCR in the first round (using the HTBI primer set) targeted the TCR CDR3. MiXCR, applied by TCRdb to the multiplex PCR reads, yields one record per CDR3 protein. This sample has fewer than 750,000 distinct CDR3 sequences, with 46% found just once. Sequenced sample: peripheral blood or thyroid tissue (not recorded which). The clonotype comes from a woman between 18 and 29 years old with Graves' hyperthyroidism.

CDR3 sequence: CSARALTGQISVGELFF. The CDR3 DNA is TGCAGTGCTAGAGCCCTCACGGGACAGATAAGCGTCGGGGAGCTGTTTTTT. V gene TRBV20-1 combines with J gene TRBJ2-2, with 7 bases matching TRBD1. This CDR3 comprises 17 residues. Germline V gene data show CDR1 as DFQATT and CDR2 as SNEGSKA (reference sequence). V trimming: 1 base; J trimming: 7 bases; junction bases outside the gene matches: 15.